These 28 T cell receptor beta chains were sequenced from one sample in a study of T cells in Graves' hyperthyroidism and ophthalmopathy. RNA transcripts served as the template for amplifying TCR beta CDR3 regions. First-round RT-PCR of the TCR CDR3 relied on the HTBI primer set. TCRdb itself ran the multiplex PCR reads through MiXCR, one entry per CDR3 protein. The sample lists roughly 800,000 distinct CDR3 sequences, more than 30% seen once, with about 8.9% in the top ten. Sequenced sample: blood. Every receptor here comes from a man aged 18 to 35 with Graves' hyperthyroidism.

This clonotype turned up a few times. The rearrangement joins TRBV10-3 to TRBJ1-3; D remains unclear. The ends were cut back, 0 bases at V and 2 bases at J, with 8 bases in the middle. The germline CDR1 and CDR2 sequences are ENHRY and SYGVKD. The CDR3 loop spans 15 amino acids. The CDR3 loop reads CAISESSPPGNTIYF. The CDR3 coding sequence is TGTGCCATCAGTGAGTCGAGCCCACCTGGAAACACCATATATTTT.

The chain carries TRBV12-3 or TRBV12-4 and TRBJ1-1; D gene ambiguous. V was trimmed by 0 bases and J by 0 bases, leaving 11 bases between them. The CDR3 length is 16 residues. The CDR3 region is CASSLAEGFMNTEAFF. CDR3 nucleotides: TGTGCCAGCAGTTTAGCGGAAGGGTTCATGAACACTGAAGCTTTCTTT.

The count of this clonotype is one. The chain carries TRBV25-1 and TRBJ2-7; 7 nucleotides line up with TRBD1. Germline V gene lookup returns CDR1 MGHDK and CDR2 SYGVNS. The CDR3 length is 15 residues. J lost 2 bases, V lost 5 bases, and 9 bases had no gene match. Written as DNA, the CDR3 is TGTGCCAGCAGTTACATTGGGGACAGTGCCTACGAGCAGTACTTC. Translated, it gives CASSYIGDSAYEQYF.

Note on this clonotype: A much larger clonotype is one base distant, so this may be a read error. V usage is TRBV20-1 and J usage is TRBJ1-1; the D gene is possibly TRBD1 (6 bases). CDR3 size: 15 residues. The germline gives CDR1 DFQATT, CDR2 SNEGSKA (reference sequence). Written as DNA, the CDR3 is TGCAGTGCTAGAGATAGGTCAGCTTGGGACACTGAAGCTCTCTTT. Translation gives CSARDRSAWDTEALF.

V and J are TRBV9 and TRBJ2-7, with a weak D call TRBD2 (6 bases). This CDR3 comprises 14 residues. CDR1 is SGDLS and CDR2 is YYNGEE in the germline V gene. V dropped 4 bases and J dropped 0 bases, with 11 bases sitting between them. The CDR3 spells CASSPGGASYEQYF. The CDR3 nucleotides are TGTGCCAGCAGCCCAGGAGGGGCCTCCTACGAGCAGTACTTC.

Ten or more counts support this clonotype. With a much larger clone just one base away, this may be a read error. The rearrangement uses TRBV4-1 and TRBJ1-1; D perhaps matches TRBD1 (6 bases). Germline V gene data show CDR1 as MGHRA and CDR2 as YSYEKL. This CDR3 has 13 amino acids. The CDR3 spells CASSQGWNTEAFF. The CDR3 DNA reads TGTGCCAGCAGCCAGGGGTGGAACACTGAAGCTTTCTTT.

This chain joins TRBV6-5 and TRBJ1-5; no clear D. The germline CDR1 and CDR2 sequences are MNHEY and SVGAGI. This CDR3 region has 14 residues. V lost 2 bases and J lost 0, with 5 bases in between. The CDR3 sequence: CASSYDISNQPQHF. The DNA of the CDR3 is TGTGCCAGCAGTTACGACATTAGCAATCAGCCCCAGCATTTT.

This clonotype has at least ten counts. The rearrangement links TRBV11-2 to TRBJ1-6; D call uncertain. The CDR3 length is 17 residues. V was shortened by 4 bases and J by 10 bases, with 23 bases between the two germline ends. Looked up from germline, CDR1 is SGHAT and CDR2 is FQNNGV. This chain's CDR3 is CASSWTRLDESGSPLHF. Here the CDR3 DNA reads TGTGCCAGCAGCTGGACGCGGTTGGACGAGTCGGGGTCACCCCTCCACTTT.

The CDR3 loop reads CASSASPNEQYF. The CDR3 DNA reads as TGTGCCAGCAGCGCGTCCCCCAACGAGCAGTACTTC. The chain has TRBV7-8 and TRBJ2-7; no reliable D call. This CDR3 has 12 residues. V shed 5 bases and J shed 5 bases, with 10 bases lying between them. Germline CDR1 and CDR2: SGHVS and FQNEAQ.

This chain joins TRBV4-1 and TRBJ2-7; 7 nucleotides match TRBD2. After removal of 4 bases from V and 1 base from J, the junction contained 7 bases not matched to a gene. The CDR3 spans 15 residues. Germline loops: CDR1 MGHRA, CDR2 YSYEKL. CDR3 sequence reads: CASSPRGDRSYEQYF. The CDR3 nucleotides are TGCGCCAGCAGCCCACGGGGGGATCGTTCCTACGAGCAGTACTTC.

The V and J genes are TRBV13 and TRBJ2-7; TRBD2 aligns across 7 bases. This CDR3 region has 15 residues. In germline, CDR1 is PRHDT, CDR2 FYEKMQ (reference sequence). Germline trimming cut 3 bases from V and 2 bases from J; bases unmatched to any gene: 7. The CDR3 sequence: CASSFGAGVAYEQYF. In DNA, the CDR3 is TGTGCCAGCAGCTTCGGGGCGGGAGTGGCCTACGAGCAGTACTTC.

This clonotype has a count of ten or more. The rearrangement joins TRBV29-1 to TRBJ2-6; weak D call: TRBD1 (6 bases). The V gene lost 5 bases and the J gene lost 2 bases, with 16 bases spanning the gap. Germline loops: CDR1 SQVTM, CDR2 ANQGSEA. The CDR3 is 16 residues long. The DNA for the CDR3 is TGCAGCGTTATGGACAGCCGGACCCCTGGGGCCAACGTCCTGACTTTC. Encoded protein: CSVMDSRTPGANVLTF.

In its sample, this clonotype was seen a few times. This chain joins TRBV7-2 and TRBJ2-7, with D possibly being TRBD1 or TRBD2 (5 bases each). CDR1 is SGHTA and CDR2 is FQGNSA in the germline V gene. V shed 1 base and J shed 6 bases, with 22 bases lying between them. This CDR3 region has 17 residues. The CDR3 reads CASSLVANWDGSGEQYF. Written as DNA, the CDR3 is TGTGCCAGCAGCTTAGTTGCCAACTGGGACGGGTCGGGCGAGCAGTACTTC.

The J gene is TRBJ1-5, the V gene TRBV20-1; the D gene is possibly TRBD1 (5 bases). The V gene lost 6 bases and the J gene lost 3 bases, with 9 bases spanning the gap. This CDR3 comprises 12 residues. The germline V gene encodes CDR1 DFQATT and CDR2 SNEGSKA (reference sequence). CDR3 sequence: CSAGAPNQPQHF. For the CDR3, the DNA is TGCAGTGCAGGGGCCCCCAATCAGCCCCAGCATTTT.

The chain links TRBV11-2 to TRBJ2-5; D possibly corresponds to TRBD2 (6 bases). The V end lost 5 bases, the J end lost 2 bases, and 12 bases lay between the germline ends. The CDR3 consists of 14 residues. The germline gives CDR1 SGHAT, CDR2 FQNNGV. The DNA for the CDR3 is TGTGCCAGCAGCGGGGAGGTCCTTCAAGAGACCCAGTACTTC. Protein sequence: CASSGEVLQETQYF.

This clonotype was seen repeatedly, ten times or more. The rearrangement joins TRBV6-5 to TRBJ1-1, with a tentative D call TRBD1 (5 bases). The CDR3 sequence is 11 residues long. The germline gives CDR1 MNHEY, CDR2 SVGAGI. CDR3 protein: CASAGSTEAFF. Here the CDR3 DNA reads TGTGCTTCCGCAGGGTCCACTGAAGCTTTCTTT.

The V and J genes are TRBV7-9 and TRBJ2-2; 9 nucleotides agree with TRBD1. J was trimmed by 5 bases and V by 5 bases; bases with no gene match: 12. Germline V gives CDR1 SEHNR, CDR2 FQNEAQ (reference sequence). The CDR3 is 17 amino acids. The CDR3 DNA reads as TGTGCCAGCAGCCCGAAGGGACAGGGTTGGCCTACCGGGGAGCTGTTTTTT. Translated, it gives CASSPKGQGWPTGELFF. Together with reference TRBV7-9 and TRBJ2-2, the CDR3 gives the full variable domain: DTGVSQNPRHKITKRGQNVTFRCDPISEHNRLYWYRQTLGQGPEFLTYFQNEAQLEKSRLLSDRFSAERPKGSFSTLEIQRTEQGDSAMYLCASSPKGQGWPTGELFFGEGSRLTVL.

The V call is TRBV13, the J call TRBJ2-2, with D perhaps matching TRBD1 or TRBD2 (5 bases each). Looked up from germline, CDR1 is PRHDT and CDR2 is FYEKMQ (reference sequence). The CDR3 has 19 amino acids. V lost 0 bases, J lost 3 bases, and 20 bases lay in between. Written as DNA, the CDR3 is TGTGCCAGCAGCTTAGGCCTTTTTCCGGGACGGACACACACCGGGGAGCTGTTTTTT. Translated, it gives CASSLGLFPGRTHTGELFF.

This clonotype was seen a few times. V is TRBV10-3 and J is TRBJ2-1; possibly TRBD1 or TRBD2 for D (5 bases each). The CDR3 is made up of 11 amino acids. The germline V and J ends were trimmed by 2 bases and 9 bases, with 5 bases remaining between them. CDR1 and CDR2 from the germline V gene are ENHRY and SYGVKD. CDR3 sequence reads: CAISEGGEQFF. CDR3 coding DNA: TGTGCCATCAGTGAGGGGGGTGAGCAGTTCTTC.

This clonotype was seen many times. The chain's CDR3 is CASNPGRGPQHF. The CDR3 DNA is TGTGCCAGTAACCCGGGGCGGGGGCCCCAGCATTTT. The chain is built from TRBV19 and TRBJ1-5; possibly TRBD1 for D (5 bases). This CDR3 has 12 amino acids. V gave up 7 bases and J gave up 9 bases, with 13 bases separating them. Germline loops: CDR1 LNHDA, CDR2 SQIVND (reference sequence).

This clonotype was detected a few times. The chain joins TRBV6-5 to TRBJ2-5, with no clear D. The V gene lost 0 bases and the J gene lost 3 bases, with 11 bases spanning the gap. The V gene's germline CDR1 is MNHEY and CDR2 SVGAGI. The CDR3 length is 15 residues. Here the CDR3 DNA reads TGTGCCAGCAGTTACTCAGTCCGGACCGAAGAGACCCAGTACTTC. It yields the protein CASSYSVRTEETQYF.

This clonotype showed up just a few times. This chain uses TRBV2 with TRBJ2-2, with D unresolved. This CDR3 has 15 residues. Germline V gives CDR1 SNHLY, CDR2 FYNNEI. Deletions cut 4 bases from V and 1 base from J, with 10 bases between. This chain's CDR3 is CASSVEQMNTGELFF. In nucleotides, the CDR3 is TGTGCCAGCAGTGTAGAACAGATGAACACCGGGGAGCTGTTTTTT.

Regarding this clonotype: One junction end does not reproduce the germline sequence, and a read error may be involved. This chain connects TRBV7-2 to TRBJ2-7; D uncertain. CDR3 length: 11 amino acids. Germline V gives CDR1 SGHTA, CDR2 FQGNSA. The CDR3 sequence is CASSDFYEQHF. Written as DNA, the CDR3 is TGTGCCAGCAGCGACTTTTACGAGCAGCACTTC.

Ten or more counts support this clonotype. The chain links TRBV12-3 or TRBV12-4 to TRBJ1-3; D is unresolved. Trimming removed 5 bases from V and 0 bases from J, with 8 bases in between. The CDR3 contains 14 residues. Written as DNA, the CDR3 is TGTGCCAGCAGTGGATATGGCTCTGGAAACACCATATATTTT. Translating it yields CASSGYGSGNTIYF.

This chain connects TRBV24-1 to TRBJ2-2; a weak D match, TRBD2 (6 bases). From germline, CDR1 is KGHDR and CDR2 SFDVKD. The CDR3 covers 16 residues. With 12 bases removed from V and 4 bases from J, the gap between germline ends came to 23 bases. In DNA form, the CDR3 reads TGTGCCGCCTCAGCGACCGGGACTTTAAGCACCGGGGAGCTGTTTTTT. This sequence encodes CAASATGTLSTGELFF.

The chain recombines TRBV9 with TRBJ1-3, with a possible D match to TRBD1 (5 bases). The CDR3 covers 13 residues. CDR1 is SGDLS and CDR2 is YYNGEE in the germline V gene. The ends were cut back, 0 bases at V and 4 bases at J, with 5 bases in the middle. The CDR3 coding sequence is TGTGCCAGCAGCGTAGAGGGGGGAAACACCATATATTTT. Protein: CASSVEGGNTIYF.

The chain links TRBV5-1 to TRBJ2-7; 10 bases map to TRBD1. The germline gives CDR1 SGHRS, CDR2 YFSETQ. Trimming cost V 3 bases and J 5 bases; bases outside gene matches: 5. The CDR3 is 14 amino acids. Here the CDR3 reads CASSSGTGANEQYF. DNA for the CDR3: TGCGCCAGCAGCTCTGGGACAGGGGCGAACGAGCAGTACTTC.

The chain recombines TRBV7-6 with TRBJ1-1, with D perhaps matching TRBD1 (5 bases). Per the germline V gene, CDR1 is SGHVS and CDR2 is FNYEAQ. This CDR3 has 13 residues. V lost 7 bases, J lost 3 bases, and 12 bases lay in between. This CDR3 is CASKGFRDTEAFF. The DNA of the CDR3 is TGTGCCAGCAAGGGATTCAGGGACACTGAAGCTTTCTTT.